This record covers a single T cell receptor beta chain. Its antigen is unknown. One base away there is no much larger clone; base qualities are not given. Measured from the cysteine to the phenylalanine, the CDR3 is 15 residues long. Left in the record is the CDR3 DNA by itself, 45 bases read in frame from the first base. CDR1 and CDR2, looked up from the germline V gene (reference sequence), are WNHNN and SYGVQD. Trimming costs V 0 bases and J 4 bases, and their ends lie 12 bases apart. Every donor in the study was a healthy Caucasian. Three pairs of female monozygotic twins, all aged 18 to 29 years, were included in the twin cohort. Positive isolation kits from Invitrogen were used to isolate CD4+ and CD8+ T cell populations. Library preparation employed 5' RACE. Sequencing was carried out with an Illumina HiSeq 2000. Template switching added a universal primer binding site, and the final cDNA carried a unique molecular identifier that allowed TCR cDNA molecules to be counted accurately. Specific primers in the conserved constant-segment region were used to synthesize first-strand cDNA for the TCR alpha and beta chains. To control for contamination, every cDNA library was double barcoded, receiving both a SMART-Mk sample barcode and Illumina barcodes. Two successive PCR steps introduced TruSeq adapter sequences along with Illumina sample barcodes. Sequencing of the TCR alpha and beta cDNA libraries was done on the Illumina HiSeq platform using custom primers. In the authors' own workflow: Unique molecular identifiers were extracted from raw reads with MiGEC, and CDR3 positions were determined with MiXCR. Recombination models were inferred per individual with the repgenHMM and IGoR tools using an EM algorithm. Shared clonotype analysis was performed with the tcR package in R, normalizing sharing by the product of cloneset sizes. To study raw recombination without the effects of thymic and clonal selection, out-of-frame nonproductive sequences were analyzed. The public reads were run again by TCRdb, first through fastp at Q25 and then through MiXCR, and only productive beta chains were kept. For every CDR3 protein sequence, its rows merge into one entry that carries the most common genes and DNA. In this record, the V and J calls reflect TCRdb's handling and not the investigators' own analysis. Here the sample has a few hundred thousand distinct CDR3 sequences; more than 20% occur a single time. Clones ranked in the top ten supply over 2.5% of the sample.

The data originate from a study of identical twins (dated by TCRdb to 2016 to 2017). Notes on the research overall: To test whether fetal clonotypes persist, this study deep-sequenced TCR alpha and beta repertoires from monozygotic twins, from unrelated adults of various ages, and from cord blood. Replicate twin experiments were performed at different times using different library preparation protocols to rule out contamination.

The paper as a whole reports these results and caveats: Compared with coincidental sharing between unrelated individuals, out-of-frame TCR alpha sequences shared between twins had an excess of sequences with low generation probability. Abundant cord blood beta clonotypes had fewer insertions, young adult naive repertoires showed a similar but weaker trend, and memory repertoires showed no such trend. The excess sharing between twins in beta out-of-frame sequences was weaker because fewer shared sequences reduced the signal-to-noise ratio. Because the same donors could not be followed over many years, the conclusions depended on cross-sectional statistical analysis. In monozygotic twins, recombination models systematically underestimated out-of-frame TCR alpha sharing, but the models matched the sharing seen between unrelated individuals. Invariant T cells such as MAIT and iNKT could partly confound zero-insertion analyses, though diverse VJ usage argued against this for most clonotypes.

The same sample was also used in a study of T cells expressing NK-cell markers. The second study also describes: Three sorted T-cell subsets (CD3+CD56+NKG2C+, CD3+CD56+NKG2C- and CD3+CD56-NKG2C+) from under 10 donors had their TCR beta-chain repertoires profiled. Of the eight sequenced donors, seven were found to be HCMV-seropositive and one was found to be HCMV-seronegative. In several experiments an anti-gammadeltaTCR antibody was added to restrict sorting to alphabetaTCR-expressing T cells. For more than 5 donors, the dominant CD3+CD56+NKG2C+ clonotypes were among the top 10 CD8+ clonotypes and accounted for about 1.0-7.0% of CD8+ T cells. Those dominant clonotypes were again the most abundant among CD3+CD56-NKG2C+ cells in a few donors, at roughly 28.3-60.1%. Whether the expanded NKG2C-expressing T cell clones were specific for HCMV antigens remained unclear. The eight sequenced donors were randomly selected healthy volunteers, three men and five women. HCMV serostatus was determined by detecting HCMV-specific IgG in serum with a commercial ELISA kit. MIGEC was used to demultiplex reads and group reads by UMI, and MiTCR was used to assemble and quantify clonotypes. To exclude erroneous sequences, only TCR cDNA sequences supported by at least two reads were retained. The tcR package was used for downstream repertoire analysis, and clonotypes were matched between fractions using CDR3 nucleotide sequence together with V segment. VDJmatch was used to annotate antigen specificity against VDJdb, with one amino acid substitution in CDR3 permitted.

This receptor was identified in a woman under 30 in good health. Material: CD4+ T cells sorted from blood. This chain joins TRBV10-1 to TRBJ2-5; the D segment cannot be called with confidence. At the DNA level, the sequence is TGCGCCAGCAGTGAGTCCGGAGCGACCGGAGAGACCCAGTACTTC. Protein translation: CASSESGATGETQYF.